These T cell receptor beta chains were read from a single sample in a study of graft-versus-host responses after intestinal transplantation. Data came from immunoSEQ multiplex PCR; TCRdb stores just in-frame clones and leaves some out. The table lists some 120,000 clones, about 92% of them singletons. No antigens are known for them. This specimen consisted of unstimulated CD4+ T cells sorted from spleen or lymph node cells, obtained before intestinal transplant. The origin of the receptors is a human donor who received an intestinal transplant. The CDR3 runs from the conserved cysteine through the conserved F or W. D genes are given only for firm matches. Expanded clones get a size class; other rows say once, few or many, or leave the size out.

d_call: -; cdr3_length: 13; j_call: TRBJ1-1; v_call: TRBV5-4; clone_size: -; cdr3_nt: TGTGCCAGCAGCTTGGCCAGGGACACTGAAGCTTTCTTT; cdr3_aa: CASSLARDTEAFF
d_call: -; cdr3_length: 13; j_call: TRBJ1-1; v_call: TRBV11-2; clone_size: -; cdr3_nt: TGTGCCAGCAGCTTATATAAGAACACTGAAGCTTTCTTT; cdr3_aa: CASSLYKNTEAFF
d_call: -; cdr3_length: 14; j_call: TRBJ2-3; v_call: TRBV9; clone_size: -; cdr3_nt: TGTGCCAGCAGCGGAACCCTTAGCGCAGATACGCAGTATTTT; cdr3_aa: CASSGTLSADTQYF
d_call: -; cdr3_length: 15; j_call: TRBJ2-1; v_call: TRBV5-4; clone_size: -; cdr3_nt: TGTGCCAGCAGCTTAGGTGGCGCAGGTAAGAATGAGCAGTTCTTC; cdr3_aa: CASSLGGAGKNEQFF
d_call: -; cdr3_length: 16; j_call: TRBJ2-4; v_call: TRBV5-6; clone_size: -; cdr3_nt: TGTGCCAGCAGCCACCGTCAACCGGGGCCCAGAAACATTCAGTACTTC; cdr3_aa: CASSHRQPGPRNIQYF
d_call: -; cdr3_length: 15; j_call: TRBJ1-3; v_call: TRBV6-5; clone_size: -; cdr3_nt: TGTGCCAGCGCCTCCGGGGGAACATCTGGAAACACCATATATTTT; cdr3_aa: CASASGGTSGNTIYF
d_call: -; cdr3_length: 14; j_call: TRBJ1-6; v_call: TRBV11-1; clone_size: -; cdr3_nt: TGTGCCAGCAGCTTAGCAGGCCTAAATTCACCCCTCCACTTT; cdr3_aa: CASSLAGLNSPLHF
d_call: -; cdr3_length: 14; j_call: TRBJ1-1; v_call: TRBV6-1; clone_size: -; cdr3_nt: TGTGCCAGCAGTGAAGGAAGTTTGAACACTGAAGCTTTCTTT; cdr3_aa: CASSEGSLNTEAFF
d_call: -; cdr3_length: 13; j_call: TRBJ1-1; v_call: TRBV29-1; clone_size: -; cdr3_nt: TGCAGCGTCGCCCTAGGAATGAACACTGAAGCTTTCTTT; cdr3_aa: CSVALGMNTEAFF
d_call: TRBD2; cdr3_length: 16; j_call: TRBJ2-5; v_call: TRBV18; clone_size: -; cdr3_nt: TGTGCCAGCTCACCACGGACTAGCGGGCCCCAAGAGACCCAGTACTTC; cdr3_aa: CASSPRTSGPQETQYF
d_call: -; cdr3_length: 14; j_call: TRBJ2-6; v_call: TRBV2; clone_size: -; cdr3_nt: TGTGCCAGCAGTGAAGGGGCTGGGGCCAACGTCCTGACTTTC; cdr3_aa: CASSEGAGANVLTF
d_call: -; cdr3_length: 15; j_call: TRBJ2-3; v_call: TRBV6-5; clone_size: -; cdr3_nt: TGTGCCAGCAGGCCCCCAGTCGCGACCCCAGATACGCAGTATTTT; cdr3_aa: CASRPPVATPDTQYF
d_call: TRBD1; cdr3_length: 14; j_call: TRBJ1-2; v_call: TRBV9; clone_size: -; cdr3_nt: TGTGCCAGCAGCATTCGGGACAGGGGAAGTGGCTACACCTTC; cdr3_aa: CASSIRDRGSGYTF
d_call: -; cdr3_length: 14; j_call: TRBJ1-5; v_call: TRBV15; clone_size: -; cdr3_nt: TGTGCCACCAGCGGGGTTTATAGCAATCAGCCCCAGCATTTT; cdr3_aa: CATSGVYSNQPQHF
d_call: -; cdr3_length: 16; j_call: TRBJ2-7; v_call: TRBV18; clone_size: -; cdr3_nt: TGTGCCAGCTCACCAGACGGGCGCGGGGCTCAAGGCGAGCAGTACTTC; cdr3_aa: CASSPDGRGAQGEQYF
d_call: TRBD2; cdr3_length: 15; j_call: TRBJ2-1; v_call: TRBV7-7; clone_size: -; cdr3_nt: TGTGCCAGCAGCAAACAAAGCGGGGGCTACAATGAGCAGTTCTTC; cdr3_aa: CASSKQSGGYNEQFF
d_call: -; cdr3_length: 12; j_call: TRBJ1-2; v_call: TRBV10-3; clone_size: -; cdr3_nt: TGTGCCAATTCGGACATGGACTATGGCTACACCTTC; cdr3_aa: CANSDMDYGYTF
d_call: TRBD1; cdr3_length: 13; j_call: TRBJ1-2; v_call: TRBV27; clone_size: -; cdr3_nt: TGTGCCAGCAGAGACAGGGAGAACTATGGCTACACCTTC; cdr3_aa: CASRDRENYGYTF
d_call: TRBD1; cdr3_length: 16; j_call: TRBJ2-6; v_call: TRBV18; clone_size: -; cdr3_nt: TGTGCCAGCTCACCAGGTCAGGGGGCTGGGGCCAACGTCCTGACTTTC; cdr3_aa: CASSPGQGAGANVLTF
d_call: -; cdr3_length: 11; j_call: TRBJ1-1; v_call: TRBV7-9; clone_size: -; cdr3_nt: TGTGCCAGCAGCCAGGTCACTGAAGCTTTCTTT; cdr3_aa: CASSQVTEAFF
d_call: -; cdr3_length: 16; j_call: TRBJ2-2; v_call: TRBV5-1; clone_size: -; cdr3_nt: TGCGCCAGCAGCTTGCAACCGGCAGGGAACACCGGGGAGCTGTTTTTT; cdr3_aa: CASSLQPAGNTGELFF
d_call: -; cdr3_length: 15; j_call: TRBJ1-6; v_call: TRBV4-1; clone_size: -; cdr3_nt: TGCGCCAGCAGCCAAACAGGGATAGGAAATTCACCCCTCCACTTT; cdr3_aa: CASSQTGIGNSPLHF
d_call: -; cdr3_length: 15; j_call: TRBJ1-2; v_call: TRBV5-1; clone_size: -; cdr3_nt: TGCGCCAGCAGCCCCTTTGATTCGACCCTGGCGGGCTACACCTTC; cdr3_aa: CASSPFDSTLAGYTF
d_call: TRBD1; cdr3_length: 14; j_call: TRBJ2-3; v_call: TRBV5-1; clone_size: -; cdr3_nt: TGCGCCAGCAGTCCTGACAGGGGCCGAGATACGCAGTATTTT; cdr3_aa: CASSPDRGRDTQYF
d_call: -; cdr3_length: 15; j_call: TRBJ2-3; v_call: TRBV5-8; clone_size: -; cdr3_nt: TGTGCCAGCAGCTTGAGCAGGACTTACACAGATACGCAGTATTTT; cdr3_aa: CASSLSRTYTDTQYF
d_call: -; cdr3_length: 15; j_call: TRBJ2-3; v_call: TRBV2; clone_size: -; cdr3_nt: TGTGCCAGCAAGGTCGGGGCTGTGGGCACAGATACGCAGTATTTT; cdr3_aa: CASKVGAVGTDTQYF
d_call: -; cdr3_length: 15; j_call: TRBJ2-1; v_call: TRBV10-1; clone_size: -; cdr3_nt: TGCGCCAGCAGTCTCGGGGGGCCGGATTACAATGAGCAGTTCTTC; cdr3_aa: CASSLGGPDYNEQFF
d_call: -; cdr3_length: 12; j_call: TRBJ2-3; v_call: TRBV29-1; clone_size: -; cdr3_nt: TGCAGCGCCCGTCCAGGGACGGATACGCAGTATTTT; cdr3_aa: CSARPGTDTQYF
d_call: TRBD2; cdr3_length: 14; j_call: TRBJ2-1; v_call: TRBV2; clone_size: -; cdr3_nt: TGTGCCAGCAGCGGGGGGTTCTCCTACAATGAGCAGTTCTTC; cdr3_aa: CASSGGFSYNEQFF
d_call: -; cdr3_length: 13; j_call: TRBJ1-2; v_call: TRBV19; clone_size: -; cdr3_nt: TGTGCCAGTTTTCGTCGGGATAACTATGGCTACACCTTC; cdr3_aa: CASFRRDNYGYTF
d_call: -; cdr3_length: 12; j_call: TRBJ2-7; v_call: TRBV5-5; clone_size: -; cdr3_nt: TGTGCCAGCAGCAGGCAGACCTACGAGCAGTACTTC; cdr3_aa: CASSRQTYEQYF
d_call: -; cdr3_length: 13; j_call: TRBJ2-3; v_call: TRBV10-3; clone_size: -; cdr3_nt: TGTGCCACCAGACGGGAAGGCATAGATACGCAGTATTTT; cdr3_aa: CATRREGIDTQYF
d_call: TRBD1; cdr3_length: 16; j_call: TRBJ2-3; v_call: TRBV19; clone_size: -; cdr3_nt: TGTGCCAGTAGTATTACCAGGGGGCTTAGCACAGATACGCAGTATTTT; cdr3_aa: CASSITRGLSTDTQYF
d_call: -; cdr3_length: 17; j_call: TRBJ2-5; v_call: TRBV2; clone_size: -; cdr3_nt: TGTGCCAGCACTACTACGTTGCGGACGACCACAGAAGAGACCCAGTACTTC; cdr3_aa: CASTTTLRTTTEETQYF
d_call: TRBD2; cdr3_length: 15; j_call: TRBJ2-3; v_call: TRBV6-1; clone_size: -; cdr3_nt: TGTGCCAGCAGTGAAGAGGTGGGAGGGTGGGATACGCAGTATTTT; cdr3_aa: CASSEEVGGWDTQYF
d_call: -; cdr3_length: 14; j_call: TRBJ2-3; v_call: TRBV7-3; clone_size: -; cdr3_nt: TGTGCCAGCAGACCGGGGGGCCGCACAGATACGCAGTATTTT; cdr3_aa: CASRPGGRTDTQYF
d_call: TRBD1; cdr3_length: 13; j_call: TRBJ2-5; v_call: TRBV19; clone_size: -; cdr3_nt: TGTGCCAGTAGTGTGGACAGGGGAGAGACCCAGTACTTC; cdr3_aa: CASSVDRGETQYF
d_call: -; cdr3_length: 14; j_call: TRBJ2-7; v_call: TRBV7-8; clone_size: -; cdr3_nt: TGTGCCAGCAGCGGAGCTGGAGGAGCCTACGAGCAGTACTTC; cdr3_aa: CASSGAGGAYEQYF
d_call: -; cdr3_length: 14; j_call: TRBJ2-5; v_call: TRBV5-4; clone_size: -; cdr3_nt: TGTGCCAGCAGCCGGGAATTGTACCAAGAGACCCAGTACTTC; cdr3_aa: CASSRELYQETQYF
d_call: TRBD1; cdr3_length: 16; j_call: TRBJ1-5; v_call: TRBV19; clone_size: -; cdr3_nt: TGTGCCAGTAGTGGGAGGACAGGGAGCGCGGATCAGCCCCAGCATTTT; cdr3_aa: CASSGRTGSADQPQHF
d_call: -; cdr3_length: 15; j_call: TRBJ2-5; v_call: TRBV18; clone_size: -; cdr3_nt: TGTGCCAGCTCACCAGTGGCAGGGACGCAAGAGACCCAGTACTTC; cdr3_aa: CASSPVAGTQETQYF
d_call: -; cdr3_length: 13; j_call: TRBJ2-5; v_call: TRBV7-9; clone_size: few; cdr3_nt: TGTGCCAGCAGCTTAGGGACACCGGAGACCCAGTACTTC; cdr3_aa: CASSLGTPETQYF
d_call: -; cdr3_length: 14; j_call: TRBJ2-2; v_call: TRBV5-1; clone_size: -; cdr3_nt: TGCGCCAGCAGCTTGGGTCGATCCACCGGGGAGCTGTTTTTT; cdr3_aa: CASSLGRSTGELFF
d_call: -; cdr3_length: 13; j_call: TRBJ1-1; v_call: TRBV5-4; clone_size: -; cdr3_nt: TGTGCCAGCAGCTTGGGGGAGAACACTGAAGCTTTCTTT; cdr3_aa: CASSLGENTEAFF
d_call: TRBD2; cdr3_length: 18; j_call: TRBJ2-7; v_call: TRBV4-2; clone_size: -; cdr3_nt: TGTGCCAGCAGCCCCCCGGGAATAGCGGGGGGTCTTACCTACGAGCAGTACTTC; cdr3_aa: CASSPPGIAGGLTYEQYF
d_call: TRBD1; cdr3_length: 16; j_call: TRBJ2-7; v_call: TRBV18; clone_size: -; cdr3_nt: TGTGCCAGCTCACTAAACTCCGGGACAGGGGCTGGCGAGCAGTACTTC; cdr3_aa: CASSLNSGTGAGEQYF
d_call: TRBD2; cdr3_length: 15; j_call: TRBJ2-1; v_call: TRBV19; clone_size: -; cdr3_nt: TGTGCCAGTAGTGCTAGCGGGGGGTACAACAATGAGCAGTTCTTC; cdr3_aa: CASSASGGYNNEQFF
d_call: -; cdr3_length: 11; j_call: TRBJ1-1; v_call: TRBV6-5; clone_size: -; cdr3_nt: TGTGCCAGCAGTTACTCGGGCATGGCTTTCTTT; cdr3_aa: CASSYSGMAFF
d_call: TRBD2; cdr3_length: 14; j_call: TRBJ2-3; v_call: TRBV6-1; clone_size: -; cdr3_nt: TGTGCCAGCAGTGTTGGGGGGGGAGAAGATACGCAGTATTTT; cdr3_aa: CASSVGGGEDTQYF
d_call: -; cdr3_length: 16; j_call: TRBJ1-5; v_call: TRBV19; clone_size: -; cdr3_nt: TGTGCCAGTAGTCCCCGACACAGATATAGCAATCAGCCCCAGCATTTT; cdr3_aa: CASSPRHRYSNQPQHF
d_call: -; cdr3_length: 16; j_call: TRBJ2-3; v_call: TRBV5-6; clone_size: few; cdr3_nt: TGTGCCAGCAGCTTTGGACGGGTAAGGGGCACAGATACGCAGTATTTT; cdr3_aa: CASSFGRVRGTDTQYF
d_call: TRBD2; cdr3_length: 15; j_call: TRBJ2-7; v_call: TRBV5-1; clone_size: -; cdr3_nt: TGCGCCAGCAGCCCAACCGGGACTATGGTTGGTGAGCAGTACTTC; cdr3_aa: CASSPTGTMVGEQYF
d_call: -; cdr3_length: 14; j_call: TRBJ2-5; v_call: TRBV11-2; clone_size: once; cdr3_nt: TGTGCCAGCAGCTCCCGACCGGCCCAAGGGACCCAGTACTTC; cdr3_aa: CASSSRPAQGTQYF
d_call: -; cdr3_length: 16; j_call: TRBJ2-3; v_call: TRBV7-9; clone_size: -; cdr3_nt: TGTGCCAGCAGCTTAGCAGGGACCTGGGGCCCCGATACGCAGTATTTT; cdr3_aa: CASSLAGTWGPDTQYF
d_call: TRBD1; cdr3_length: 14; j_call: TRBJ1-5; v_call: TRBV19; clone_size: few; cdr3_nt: TGTGCCAGTAGTGGGTCGACAGGGGCGCAGCCCCAGCATTTT; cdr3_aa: CASSGSTGAQPQHF
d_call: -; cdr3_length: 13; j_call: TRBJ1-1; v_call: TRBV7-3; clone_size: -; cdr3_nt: TGTGCCAGCAGCCTCGGTTTCAACACTGAAGCTTTCTTT; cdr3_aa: CASSLGFNTEAFF
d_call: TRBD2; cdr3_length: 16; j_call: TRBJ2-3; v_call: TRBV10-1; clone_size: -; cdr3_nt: TGCGCCAGCAGTGAAGGCAGCGGGGGGTTCACAGATACGCAGTATTTT; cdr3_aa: CASSEGSGGFTDTQYF
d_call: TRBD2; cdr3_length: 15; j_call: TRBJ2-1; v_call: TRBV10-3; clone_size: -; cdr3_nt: TGTGCCATCAGTGAAACTAGCGGGGGGATGGGTGAGCAGTTCTTC; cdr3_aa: CAISETSGGMGEQFF